This is a list of T cell receptor beta chains from one sample in a study of cytomegalovirus exposure and HLA in healthy donors. Generated by immunoSEQ multiplex PCR, the TCRdb table keeps only in-frame clones and is missing some. The data show roughly 160,000 clones, around 88% seen once. The sample comprised PBMCs. All receptors come from a woman in her thirties in good health and CMV-seronegative. Each CDR3 is given with its conserved first and last residue. The D gene is left open where the match is weak. Size tells how often a clone was seen (once, few, many) or the class of an expanded clone, and some rows leave it out.

size	D	V	J	DNA	CDR3
NA	NA	TRBV7-8	TRBJ2-2	TGTGCCAGCAGCCCACAGGGTTTCGCGAACACCGGGGAGCTGTTTTTT	CASSPQGFANTGELFF
NA	NA	TRBV7-6	TRBJ2-1	TGTGCCAGCAGCTTAGCGAGCGGGTTCGGTTCCGATGAGCAGTTCTTC	CASSLASGFGSDEQFF
NA	NA	TRBV5-1	TRBJ1-5	TGCGCCAGCAGCCAGGGGCCCTTACGGAATCAGCCCCAGCATTTT	CASSQGPLRNQPQHF
NA	NA	TRBV6-5	TRBJ1-2	TGTGCCAGCAGCAGGTCATGGGCACCTAACTATGGCTACACCTTC	CASSRSWAPNYGYTF
NA	TRBD2	TRBV10-3	TRBJ2-1	TGTGCCACCGAGCGGGATCAGCACAATGAGCAGTTCTTC	CATERDQHNEQFF
NA	NA	TRBV7-9	TRBJ2-7	TGTGCCAGCAGCCCCCAGTCTGCGCGTCTAGGTGAGCAGTACTTC	CASSPQSARLGEQYF
NA	NA	TRBV5-1	TRBJ2-1	TGCGCCAGCAGCTTGCTAGCGTCGGACAATGAGCAGTTCTTC	CASSLLASDNEQFF
NA	NA	TRBV7-2	TRBJ2-5	TGTGCCAGCAGCCGTTTCGGGGTCGAGACCCAGTACTTC	CASSRFGVETQYF
NA	NA	TRBV2	TRBJ1-2	TGTGCCAGCAGTGCAGAAGTTAACTATGGCTACACCTTC	CASSAEVNYGYTF
NA	TRBD1	TRBV7-9	TRBJ1-5	TGTGCCAGCAGCTTACCAGGGGGCGGTCAGCCCCAGCATTTT	CASSLPGGGQPQHF
NA	TRBD2	TRBV13	TRBJ2-7	TGTGCCAGCAGCCTTCTAGCGGGATCATTAAGGTCCTACGAGCAGTACTTC	CASSLLAGSLRSYEQYF
NA	NA	TRBV19	TRBJ2-1	TGTGCCAGTAGTCCACGAACCGGGAGCCACAATGAGCAGTTCTTC	CASSPRTGSHNEQFF
once	TRBD1	TRBV27	TRBJ2-3	TGTGCCAGCAGTTTAAAGGACAGGGGGGGCACAGATACGCAGTATTTT	CASSLKDRGGTDTQYF
NA	TRBD1	TRBV10-1	TRBJ2-7	TGCGCCAGCAGTGAGGCCGGGACAGGGGGATCGAAGCAGTACTTC	CASSEAGTGGSKQYF
NA	TRBD1	TRBV6-1	TRBJ1-5	TGTGCCAGCAGTGAAGGGACAGGGGGGAATCAGCCCCAGCATTTT	CASSEGTGGNQPQHF
few	TRBD1	TRBV5-3	TRBJ2-1	TGTGCCAGAAGACATTCGGGACAGGGGAGGAATGAGCAGTTCTTC	CARRHSGQGRNEQFF
NA	NA	TRBV5-4	TRBJ2-5	TGTGCCAGCAGCTCCCCGCAGGGGCCTGGTTTGGCCCAGTACTTC	CASSSPQGPGLAQYF
once	TRBD1	TRBV7-2	TRBJ1-5	TGTGCCAGCAGCTTAAGGGGACAGGGTGGCAATCAGCCCCAGCATTTT	CASSLRGQGGNQPQHF
NA	NA	TRBV19	TRBJ1-1	TGTGCCAGTAGTATAGAGGGGGCGCCCACTGAAGCTTTCTTT	CASSIEGAPTEAFF
NA	TRBD2	TRBV7-3	TRBJ2-1	TGTGCCAGCAGCTATAGCGGGAGGGCCTACAATGAGCAGTTCTTC	CASSYSGRAYNEQFF
NA	TRBD1	TRBV28	TRBJ1-3	TGTGCCAGCAGTTTATGGACAGGGGCTGGAAACACCATATATTTT	CASSLWTGAGNTIYF
once	TRBD1	TRBV5-4	TRBJ2-3	TGTGCCAGCAGCACGACAGGGAACCGAGATACGCAGTATTTT	CASSTTGNRDTQYF
few	TRBD2	TRBV13	TRBJ2-3	TGTGCCAGCAGCTTATACGTGCGGACTAGCGGGATCACTAGCACAGATACGCAGTATTTT	CASSLYVRTSGITSTDTQYF
NA	NA	TRBV7-3	TRBJ1-1	TGTGCCAGCAGCCCCTCACAGGGTTACACTGAAGCTTTCTTT	CASSPSQGYTEAFF
few	NA	TRBV19	TRBJ2-6	TGTGCCAGTAGTATAGATCCGGGGGCTGGGGCCAACGTCCTGACTTTC	CASSIDPGAGANVLTF
NA	TRBD1	TRBV6-5	TRBJ1-1	TGTGCCAGCAGTCTTGGGGACAGGGGGCGCACTGAAGCTTTCTTT	CASSLGDRGRTEAFF
NA	NA	TRBV18	TRBJ2-7	TGTGCCAGCTCACCGCCGCTCCGGGACTTAACCTACGAGCAGTACTTC	CASSPPLRDLTYEQYF
NA	TRBD1	TRBV9	TRBJ1-1	TGTGCCAGCAGCGTAGGTACAGGGGTGACTGAAGCTTTCTTT	CASSVGTGVTEAFF
few	TRBD1	TRBV5-6	TRBJ2-7	TGTGCCAGCAGCTTGGCGAGGGGGCTTTCCCACGAGCAGTACTTC	CASSLARGLSHEQYF
NA	NA	TRBV19	TRBJ2-2	TGTGCCAGTAGTAAGGCGGTGAGCACCGGGGAGCTGTTTTTT	CASSKAVSTGELFF
NA	TRBD1	TRBV27	TRBJ1-2	TGTGCCAGCAGTTTACCAGGGGGTGGCTACACCTTC	CASSLPGGGYTF
NA	TRBD2	TRBV28	TRBJ2-2	TGTGCCAGCAGTTTTTCAGCGGGAGGGCCCACCGGGGAGCTGTTTTTT	CASSFSAGGPTGELFF
NA	TRBD1	TRBV19	TRBJ2-7	TGTGCCAGTAGTATTTTCCCCCCGGGCAGGGGGCAAGACGAGCAGTACTTC	CASSIFPPGRGQDEQYF
NA	TRBD1	TRBV29-1	TRBJ1-2	TGCAGCGCTTGGACAGGGGGAGCCTTCAACTATGGCTACACCTTC	CSAWTGGAFNYGYTF
NA	NA	TRBV9	TRBJ2-7	TGTGCCAGCAGCGTAGATTTCGGGAGCTACGAGCAGTACTTC	CASSVDFGSYEQYF
NA	TRBD2	TRBV5-1	TRBJ2-7	TGCGCCAGCAGCTTGGGGCTAGCGGGGGGCCCCGTCTACGAGCAGTACTTC	CASSLGLAGGPVYEQYF
NA	NA	TRBV5-1	TRBJ2-6	TGCGCCAGCAGCTTGGAGGTAGCGGTCCCCTCTGGGGCCAACGTCCTGACTTTC	CASSLEVAVPSGANVLTF
NA	NA	TRBV27	TRBJ2-5	TGTGCCAGCAGTTACAGGGTAGGATTAGAGACCCAGTACTTC	CASSYRVGLETQYF
NA	NA	TRBV30	TRBJ1-1	TGTGCCTGGAGTGCACTGACTGGGGGCAGGGGAAACACTGAAGCTTTCTTT	CAWSALTGGRGNTEAFF
NA	NA	TRBV2	TRBJ2-7	TGTGCCAGCAGTAAAGAACCGGGACAAGGTCCCTACGAGCAGTACTTC	CASSKEPGQGPYEQYF
NA	NA	TRBV5-6	TRBJ1-1	TGTGCCAGCAGCCACAGAAGTTTGAACACTGGAGCTTTCTTT	CASSHRSLNTGAFF
NA	TRBD2	TRBV28	TRBJ2-7	TGTGCCAGCAGTTTTGGGCGGGAGGCCGCCTACGAGCAGTACTTC	CASSFGREAAYEQYF
few	NA	TRBV5-1	TRBJ1-5	TGCGCCAGCAGCTTGGTCCCCGATCAGCCCCAGCATTTT	CASSLVPDQPQHF
NA	TRBD1	TRBV6-5	TRBJ2-2	TGTGCCAGCAGTTATCGGCAGGGGGTCACCGGGGAGCTGTTTTTT	CASSYRQGVTGELFF
NA	TRBD2	TRBV25-1	TRBJ2-1	TGTGCCAGCAGTCCCCTTGAGGGAGGGCCCTACAATGAGCAGTTCTTC	CASSPLEGGPYNEQFF
NA	NA	TRBV27	TRBJ2-7	TGTGCCAGCAGTTGGGGGGGACAGGAGCAATCCTACGAGCAGTACTTC	CASSWGGQEQSYEQYF
NA	NA	TRBV9	TRBJ1-4	TGTGCCAGCAGTGCCGGGACAAGTAATGAAAAACTGTTTTTT	CASSAGTSNEKLFF
NA	TRBD1	TRBV6-1	TRBJ2-3	TGTGCCAGCAGTGAACTGGAAGGCAGGGGGTACACAGATACGCAGTATTTT	CASSELEGRGYTDTQYF
NA	NA	TRBV5-1	TRBJ2-2	TGCGCCAGCAGCTTGAGTTACCCGGGGTTGGGCACCGGGGAGCTGTTTTTT	CASSLSYPGLGTGELFF
NA	NA	TRBV18	TRBJ1-5	TGTGCCAGCTCACCCCGGGACATCACCAATCAGCCCCAGCATTTT	CASSPRDITNQPQHF
once	NA	TRBV30	TRBJ1-5	TGTGCCTGGGAACAGGGCCGGGGCGCCGTGCAGCATTTT	CAWEQGRGAVQHF
NA	NA	TRBV28	TRBJ1-1	TGTGCCAGCAGTTTGTGGGGGGACGAAGCTTTCTTT	CASSLWGDEAFF
NA	TRBD2	TRBV27	TRBJ2-2	TGTGCCAGCAGTTTCCGGACTAGCGCCGGCGGGGAGCTGTTTTTT	CASSFRTSAGGELFF
NA	NA	TRBV15	TRBJ2-5	TGTGCCACCAGCAGAGATCGGGGAGAGACCCAGTACTTC	CATSRDRGETQYF
NA	NA	TRBV5-1	TRBJ1-6	TGCGCCAGCAGCTTACGGACACAGACAAATTCACCCCTCCACTTT	CASSLRTQTNSPLHF
NA	TRBD2	TRBV27	TRBJ2-7	TGTGCCACAGGATACGGACTAGCGGGAGTGCACTTC	CATGYGLAGVHF
NA	NA	TRBV29-1	TRBJ2-5	TGCAGCGTAGCCCCCGTCGGGGGAGAGACCCAGTACTTC	CSVAPVGGETQYF
NA	TRBD1	TRBV7-3	TRBJ2-3	TGTGCCAGCAGCTTGTATTCGACAGGGGGCGCAGATACGCAGTATTTT	CASSLYSTGGADTQYF
NA	TRBD2	TRBV5-4	TRBJ2-5	TGTGCCAGCAGCTCCACCGGGGGGAGTGGTGAGACCCAGTACTTC	CASSSTGGSGETQYF
NA	TRBD1	TRBV14	TRBJ2-2	TGTGCCAGTACCCCAGGGACAGGGAACACCGGGGAGCTGTTTTTT	CASTPGTGNTGELFF